There are many counts of the clone carrying this T cell receptor beta chain. A second about 6 to 12 cycle PCR used barcoded and J-beta primers. TCRdb ran MiXCR on the 5' RACE reads and lists one entry per CDR3 protein. The sample holds 850,000 to 950,000 distinct CDR3 sequences, around 28% seen once. This sample was taken from a study of blood T cells in healthy people across ages. This CDR3 comprises 12 residues. Germline CDR1 and CDR2: SEHNR and FQNEAQ (reference sequence). V gave up 5 bases and J gave up 0 bases, with 5 bases separating them. The sample comprised blood. J is TRBJ2-7 and V is TRBV7-9; D remains unclear. This clonotype was obtained from a woman aged 80 or over in good health. The CDR3 loop reads CASSVSSYEQYF. The CDR3 DNA is TGTGCCAGCAGCGTGAGCTCCTACGAGCAGTACTTC.